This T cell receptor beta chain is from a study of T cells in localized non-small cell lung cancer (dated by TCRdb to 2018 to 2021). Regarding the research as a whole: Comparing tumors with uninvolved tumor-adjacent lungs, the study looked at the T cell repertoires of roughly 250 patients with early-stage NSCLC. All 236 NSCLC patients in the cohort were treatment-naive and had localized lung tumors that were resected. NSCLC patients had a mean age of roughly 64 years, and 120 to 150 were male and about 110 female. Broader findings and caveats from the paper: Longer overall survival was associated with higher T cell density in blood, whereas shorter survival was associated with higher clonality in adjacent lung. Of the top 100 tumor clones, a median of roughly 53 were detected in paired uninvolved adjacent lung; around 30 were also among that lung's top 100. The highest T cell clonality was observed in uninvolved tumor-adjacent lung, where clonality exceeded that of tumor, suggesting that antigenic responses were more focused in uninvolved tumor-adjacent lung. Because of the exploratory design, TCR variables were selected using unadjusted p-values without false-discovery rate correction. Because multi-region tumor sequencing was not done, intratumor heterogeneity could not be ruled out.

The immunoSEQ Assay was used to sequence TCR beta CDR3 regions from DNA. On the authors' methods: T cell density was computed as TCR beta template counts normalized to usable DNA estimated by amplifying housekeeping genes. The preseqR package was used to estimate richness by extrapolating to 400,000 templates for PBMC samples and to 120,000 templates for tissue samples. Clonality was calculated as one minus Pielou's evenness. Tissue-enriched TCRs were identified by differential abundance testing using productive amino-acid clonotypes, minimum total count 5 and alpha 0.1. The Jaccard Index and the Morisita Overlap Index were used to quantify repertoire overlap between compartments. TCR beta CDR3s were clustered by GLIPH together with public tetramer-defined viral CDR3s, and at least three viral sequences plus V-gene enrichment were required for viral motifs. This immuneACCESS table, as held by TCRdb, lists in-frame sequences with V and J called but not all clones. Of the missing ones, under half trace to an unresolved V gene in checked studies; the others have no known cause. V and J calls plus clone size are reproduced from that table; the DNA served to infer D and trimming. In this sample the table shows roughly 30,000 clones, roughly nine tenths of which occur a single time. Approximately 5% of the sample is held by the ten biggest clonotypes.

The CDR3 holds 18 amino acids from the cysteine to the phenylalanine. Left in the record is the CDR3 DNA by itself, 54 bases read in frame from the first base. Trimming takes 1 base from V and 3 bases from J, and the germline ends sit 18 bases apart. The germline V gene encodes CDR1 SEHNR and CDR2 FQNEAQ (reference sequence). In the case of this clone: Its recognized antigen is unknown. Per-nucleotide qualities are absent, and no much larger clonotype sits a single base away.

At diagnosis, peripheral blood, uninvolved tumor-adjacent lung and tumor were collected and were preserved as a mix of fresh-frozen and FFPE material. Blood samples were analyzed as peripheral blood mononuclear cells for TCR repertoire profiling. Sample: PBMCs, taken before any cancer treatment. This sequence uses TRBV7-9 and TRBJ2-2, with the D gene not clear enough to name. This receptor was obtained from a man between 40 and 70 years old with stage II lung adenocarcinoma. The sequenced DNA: TGTGCCAGCAGCTTAGTCAGTAGGGCTCCAAGGCACACCGGGGAGCTGTTTTTT. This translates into CASSLVSRAPRHTGELFF.